The 28 T cell receptor beta chains below come from one sample, sequenced in a study of T cells in Graves' hyperthyroidism and ophthalmopathy. Amplified TCR beta CDR3 regions came from RNA transcripts. HTBI primers were the set used in a first-round RT-PCR of the TCR CDR3. TCRdb re-called the multiplex PCR reads with MiXCR, one entry per CDR3 protein. The data hold around 300,000 distinct CDR3 sequences, with 20% to 25% observed a single time. Sample: blood. The source is a man aged 25-45 years with Graves' ophthalmopathy.

V and J are TRBV27 and TRBJ2-1, with 11 bases fitting TRBD2. Germline CDR1 reads MNHEY; CDR2 reads SMNVEV (reference sequence). The CDR3 consists of 16 residues. The junction had 0 bases not matched to a gene; V was cut back by 0 bases and J by 2 bases. CDR3 in amino acids: CASSLSGLAAYNEQFF. The CDR3 coding sequence is TGTGCCAGCAGTTTATCGGGACTAGCGGCCTACAATGAGCAGTTCTTC.

This clonotype was detected only a few times. This chain links TRBV20-1 with TRBJ2-3; unclear D gene. V lost 6 bases and J lost 4, with 17 bases in between. The length of the CDR3 is 14 residues. CDR1 DFQATT and CDR2 SNEGSKA come from the germline V gene (reference sequence). The CDR3 DNA sequence: TGCAGTGCCACCCACCCCAGTTTGGCAGATACGCAGTATTTT. It specifies CSATHPSLADTQYF.

A note on this clonotype: The junction departs from germline at one end; a sequencing error may be responsible. The V gene is TRBV12-3 or TRBV12-4, the J gene TRBJ1-4; TRBD1 matches 8 bases. The CDR3 sequence is 14 residues long. In nucleotides, the CDR3 is TGTGTCAGCACCACGACAGGGGCAAATGAAAAACTGTTTTTT. It yields the protein CVSTTTGANEKLFF.

The chain links TRBV20-1 to TRBJ1-5, with 8 bases matching TRBD1. With 3 bases clipped from V and 4 bases from J, the junction kept 5 bases outside the gene matches. The CDR3 consists of 14 residues. The germline gives CDR1 DFQATT, CDR2 SNEGSKA (reference sequence). CDR3 coding DNA: TGCAGTGCTAGTACAGGGGGAGGTAATCAGCCCCAGCATTTT. Translation gives CSASTGGGNQPQHF.

Comments on this clonotype: A much larger clone differs by one base, so this may be a read error. J is TRBJ1-1 and V is TRBV28, with no clear D. The CDR3 sequence is 13 residues long. Germline V gene lookup returns CDR1 MDHEN and CDR2 SYDVKM. CDR3 residues: CAGSLMANTEAFF. In DNA, the CDR3 is TGTGCCGGCAGTTTAATGGCGAACACTGAAGCTTTCTTT.

V usage is TRBV12-3 or TRBV12-4 and J usage is TRBJ2-3, with TRBD1 matching 10 bases. J lost 0 bases, V lost 8 bases, and 5 bases had no gene match. The CDR3 consists of 15 residues. CDR3 in amino acids: CASGRQGASTDTQYF. In nucleotides, the CDR3 is TGTGCCAGCGGACGACAGGGGGCAAGCACAGATACGCAGTATTTT.

The chain combines TRBV20-1 with TRBJ2-5; the match to TRBD2 covers 8 bases. CDR3 length: 16 amino acids. Germline-derived CDR1 and CDR2 are DFQATT and SNEGSKA (reference sequence). The V segment lost 3 bases and the J segment 1 base; nucleotides outside the gene matches: 10. The CDR3 nucleotides read TGCAGTGCTAGTCCCTGGGGTAGCGGGGTCCAAGAGACCCAGTACTTC. It specifies CSASPWGSGVQETQYF.

This clonotype was detected many times. The genes are TRBV2 and TRBJ2-3; D not resolved. The CDR3 runs 13 residues. Trimming cost V 4 bases and J 2 bases, with 7 bases left between them. Germline CDR1 reads SNHLY; CDR2 reads FYNNEI. The CDR3 DNA reads as TGTGCCAGCAGTGCCTACATCACAGATACGCAGTATTTT. Translation gives CASSAYITDTQYF.

This clonotype has a handful of counts. The chain employs TRBV4-1 and TRBJ2-2, with D possibly matching TRBD1 (5 bases). V lost 4 bases to trimming and J lost 5 bases, with 14 bases between them. The CDR3 is 15 residues long. From germline, CDR1 is MGHRA and CDR2 YSYEKL. The CDR3 loop is CASSRESTGTGELFF. CDR3 nucleotides: TGCGCCAGCAGCCGAGAGAGCACAGGTACCGGGGAGCTGTTTTTT.

Concerning this clonotype: A read error is possible here, since a much larger clone lies one base away. This chain uses TRBV25-1 with TRBJ2-7; D might be TRBD2 (6 bases). V lost 0 bases to trimming and J lost 4 bases, with 16 bases between them. Germline loops: CDR1 MGHDK, CDR2 SYGVNS. CDR3 length: 16 residues. CDR3 region: CASSEYLRRGTYEQYF. In DNA, the CDR3 is TGTGCCAGCAGTGAATATTTGAGACGGGGGACGTACGAGCAGTACTTC.

As regards this clonotype: A much more abundant neighbour one base away suggests this may be a read error. CDR3 in DNA: TGTGCCAGCAGTTTAGAACGGACCATGGACACTGAAGCTTTCTTT. This sequence encodes CASSLERTMDTEAFF. This chain joins TRBV28 and TRBJ1-1, with no clear D. Germline CDR1 reads MDHEN; CDR2 reads SYDVKM. V dropped 2 bases and J dropped 3 bases, with 13 bases sitting between them. The CDR3 has 15 amino acids. The full variable domain, completed using reference TRBV28 and TRBJ1-1, is DVKVTQSSRYLVKRTGEKVFLECVQDMDHENMFWYRQDPGLGLRLIYFSYDVKMKEKGDIPEGYSVSREKKERFSLILESASTNQTSMYLCASSLERTMDTEAFFGQGTRLTVV.

This clonotype was observed a handful of times. CDR3 coding DNA: TGTGCCAGCAGCTTAGCCCTAGCGGGAGGGAGGGCTGAGCAGTTCTTC. Amino acid sequence: CASSLALAGGRAEQFF. This sequence joins TRBV7-2 and TRBJ2-1; 12 positions match TRBD2. The CDR3 length is 16 residues. The V and J ends lost 0 bases and 9 bases, in that order; junction bases with no gene match: 6. Per germline, CDR1 SGHTA and CDR2 FQGNSA. The full variable domain, completed using reference TRBV7-2 and TRBJ2-1, is GAGVSQSPSNKVTEKGKDVELRCDPISGHTALYWYRQSLGQGLEFLIYFQGNSAPDKSGLPSDRFSAERTGGSVSTLTIQRTQQEDSAVYLCASSLALAGGRAEQFFGPGTRLTVL.

This clonotype has a handful of counts. This rearrangement joins TRBV6-1 to TRBJ2-7; D unresolved. Trimming took off 6 bases at V and 2 bases at J, with 14 bases between the two ends. This CDR3 spans 14 amino acids. Germline lookup yields CDR1 MNHNS and CDR2 SASEGT. The chain's CDR3 is CASSLHRDTYEQYF. The CDR3 nucleotides read TGTGCCAGCAGCTTACATAGAGATACCTACGAGCAGTACTTC.

In DNA form, the CDR3 reads TGTGCCAGCAGCCATCCCCAGTTTATAGTCTGGCAGTACTTC. As protein: CASSHPQFIVWQYF. This chain joins TRBV28 and TRBJ2-7; D is unclear. CDR3 length: 14 amino acids. Trimming removed 6 bases from V and 9 bases from J, with 21 bases in between. In germline, CDR1 is MDHEN, CDR2 SYDVKM.

The V and J genes are TRBV10-2 and TRBJ1-5; D is possibly TRBD1 (5 bases). In germline, CDR1 is WSHSY, CDR2 SAAADI. V was trimmed by 7 bases and J by 7 bases, leaving 11 bases between them. The CDR3 has 12 residues. CDR3 amino acids: CASKRDGQPQHF. The DNA of the CDR3 is TGCGCCAGCAAGAGGGACGGCCAGCCCCAGCATTTT.

This clonotype was counted at least ten times. V is TRBV28 and J is TRBJ2-1; weak D call: TRBD2 (6 bases). Germline V gene data show CDR1 as MDHEN and CDR2 as SYDVKM. The CDR3 covers 19 residues. V gave up 5 bases and J gave up 9 bases, with 32 bases separating them. In nucleotides, the CDR3 is TGTGCCAGCAGTCCCCCCCCAAGTAGGTTAGTAGCGGACGGTGGTGAGCAGTTCTTC. Translation: CASSPPPSRLVADGGEQFF.

This clonotype has just a few counts. This chain connects TRBV6-2 or TRBV6-3 to TRBJ1-3; 9 bases map to TRBD1. CDR3 length: 17 residues. V lost 6 bases to trimming and J lost 0 bases; unmatched junction nucleotides: 9. The V gene's germline CDR1 is MNHEY and CDR2 SVGEGT. CDR3 protein: CASRKIQGADSGNTIYF. Here the CDR3 DNA reads TGTGCCAGCAGGAAGATACAGGGGGCTGACTCTGGAAACACCATATATTTT.

V usage is TRBV29-1 and J usage is TRBJ2-3; D remains ambiguous. CDR1 and CDR2 from the germline V gene are SQVTM and ANQGSEA. The CDR3 runs to 14 residues. The V end lost 8 bases, the J end lost 2 bases, and 17 bases lay between the germline ends. The CDR3, as DNA: TGCAGCTGGGGAAAGTGGTCTTCCACAGATACGCAGTATTTT. Its translation is CSWGKWSSTDTQYF.

The V gene is TRBV4-2, the J gene TRBJ1-1; no firm D call. Germline CDR1 reads LGHNA; CDR2 reads YNFKEQ. Trimming pared 1 base from V and 5 bases from J, leaving 8 bases between. This CDR3 comprises 13 residues. This chain's CDR3 is CASSQGSETEAFF. The CDR3 region has the DNA TGTGCCAGCAGCCAAGGGAGTGAGACTGAAGCTTTCTTT.

V and J are TRBV12-3 or TRBV12-4 and TRBJ2-3; TRBD2 is a possible D gene (6 bases). Trimming took 0 bases from V and 6 from J, leaving 13 bases between them. This CDR3 spans 15 amino acids. This CDR3 is CASSLAGTVGDTQYF. The CDR3 DNA reads as TGTGCCAGCAGTTTAGCTGGGACTGTCGGGGATACGCAGTATTTT.

The chain combines TRBV27 with TRBJ2-3; TRBD2 is a possible D gene (6 bases). Per germline, CDR1 MNHEY and CDR2 SMNVEV (reference sequence). Between the trimmed V and J ends, which lost 8 bases and 0 bases, there was a span of 9 bases. The CDR3 runs 13 residues. Here the CDR3 DNA reads TGTGCCAGCGGGACTTCTAGCACAGATACGCAGTATTTT. It specifies CASGTSSTDTQYF.

This clonotype has only a few counts. The chain combines TRBV2 with TRBJ2-3; D may be TRBD2 (6 bases). Germline assignment: CDR1 SNHLY and CDR2 FYNNEI. There are 14 residues in the CDR3. V was shortened by 7 bases and J by 6 bases, with 17 bases between the two germline ends. CDR3 protein: CASKGPGAADTQYF. The CDR3 DNA reads TGTGCCAGCAAAGGGCCGGGAGCGGCGGATACGCAGTATTTT.

The chain couples TRBV28 to TRBJ1-1, with TRBD1 identical over 10 bases. J gave up 2 bases and V 3 bases, and 3 bases lay outside the gene matches. There are 15 residues in the CDR3. The germline V gene has CDR1 MDHEN and CDR2 SYDVKM. The CDR3 sequence is CASSLRDRGNTEAFF. The CDR3 nucleotides read TGTGCCAGCAGTTTGCGGGACAGGGGTAACACTGAAGCTTTCTTT.

The table lists this clonotype with a few counts. The V and J genes are TRBV10-3 and TRBJ1-2; TRBD1 matches at 9 bases. Germline V gives CDR1 ENHRY, CDR2 SYGVKD. The CDR3 has 15 residues. The trim removed 4 bases at V and 6 bases at J, leaving 9 bases unmatched. This chain's CDR3 is CAISATGGPFDGYTF. The CDR3 DNA reads as TGTGCCATCAGTGCCACAGGGGGCCCTTTTGATGGCTACACCTTC.

This clonotype occurred a few times. The gene calls are TRBV4-1 and TRBJ1-1; 8 bases match TRBD1. CDR1 and CDR2 (germline): MGHRA, YSYEKL. CDR3 length: 16 residues. V was clipped by 1 base and J by 6 bases; unmatched bases: 10. The CDR3 bases are TGCGCCAGCAGCCAAGGTCCGGACAGGGAGGCCGCTGAAGCTTTCTTT. It encodes CASSQGPDREAAEAFF.

V gene TRBV7-2 combines with J gene TRBJ2-1, with 7 bases matching TRBD2. The CDR3 spans 17 residues. Germline loops: CDR1 SGHTA, CDR2 FQGNSA. Trimming at V came to 1 base and at J to 5 bases, leaving 11 bases not matched to a gene. The DNA of the CDR3 is TGTGCCAGCAGCTTAGAGAGAAGGCTAGCGGCACACAATGAGCAGTTCTTC. Amino acids: CASSLERRLAAHNEQFF.

For this clonotype: This may come from a read error, since a much larger clone is one base off. CDR3 coding DNA: TGTGCCACCAAAGACAGCGCGAACATTGAAGCTTTCTTT. Protein: CATKDSANIEAFF. V usage is TRBV24-1 and J usage is TRBJ1-1, with TRBD1 as a possible D gene (5 bases). From germline, CDR1 is KGHDR and CDR2 SFDVKD. This CDR3 region has 13 residues.

The sample holds a few counts of this clonotype. The rearrangement uses TRBV4-2 and TRBJ2-5; D is ambiguous. Trimming pared 4 bases from V and 5 bases from J, leaving 11 bases between. Germline V gene data show CDR1 as LGHNA and CDR2 as YNFKEQ. The CDR3 is 13 residues long. Here the CDR3 reads CASSPYHGETQYF. Here the CDR3 DNA reads TGTGCCAGCAGCCCCTACCATGGGGAGACCCAGTACTTC.